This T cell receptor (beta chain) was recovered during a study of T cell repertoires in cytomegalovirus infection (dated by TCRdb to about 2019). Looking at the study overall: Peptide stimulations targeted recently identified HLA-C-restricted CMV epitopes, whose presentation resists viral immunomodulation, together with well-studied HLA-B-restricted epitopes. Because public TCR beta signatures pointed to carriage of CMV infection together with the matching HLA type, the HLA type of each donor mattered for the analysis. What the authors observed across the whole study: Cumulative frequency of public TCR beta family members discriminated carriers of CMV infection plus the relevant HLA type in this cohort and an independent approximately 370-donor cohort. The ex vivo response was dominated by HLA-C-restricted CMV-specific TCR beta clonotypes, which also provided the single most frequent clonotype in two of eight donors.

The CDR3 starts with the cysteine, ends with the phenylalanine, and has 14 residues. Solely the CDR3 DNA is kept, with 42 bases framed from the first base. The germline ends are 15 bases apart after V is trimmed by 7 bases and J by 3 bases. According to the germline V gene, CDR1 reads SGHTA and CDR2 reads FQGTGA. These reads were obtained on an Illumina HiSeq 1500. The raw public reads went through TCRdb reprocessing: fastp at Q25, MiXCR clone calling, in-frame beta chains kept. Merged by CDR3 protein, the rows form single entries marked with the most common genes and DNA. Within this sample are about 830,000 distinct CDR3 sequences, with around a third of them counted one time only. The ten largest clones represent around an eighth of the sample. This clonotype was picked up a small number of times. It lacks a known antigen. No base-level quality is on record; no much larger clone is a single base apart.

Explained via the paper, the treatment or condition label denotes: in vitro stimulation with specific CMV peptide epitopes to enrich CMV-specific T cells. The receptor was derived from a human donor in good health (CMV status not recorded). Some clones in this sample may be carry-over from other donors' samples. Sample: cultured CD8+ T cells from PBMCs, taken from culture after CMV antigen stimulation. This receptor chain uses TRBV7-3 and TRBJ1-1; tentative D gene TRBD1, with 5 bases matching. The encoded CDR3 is CASTPQGKDTEAFF. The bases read TGTGCCAGCACACCCCAGGGAAAGGACACTGAAGCTTTCTTT.